Following are 18 T cell receptor beta chains from one sample sequenced in a study of T cell repertoires in cytomegalovirus infection. Their specific antigens are unknown. TCRdb passed the reads through MiXCR, listing each CDR3 protein once. The repertoire consists of about 830,000 distinct CDR3 sequences, with 30% to 35% occurring once and the leading ten covering 12%. The sample was cultured CD8+ T cells from PBMCs, taken from culture after CMV antigen stimulation. These receptors all stem from a human donor in good health (CMV status not recorded). Some clones in this sample may be carry-over from other donors' samples.

The rearrangement links TRBV7-6 to TRBJ1-1, with a tentative D call TRBD1 (5 bases). The CDR3 runs 18 residues. Germline V gene sequence: CDR1 SGHVS, CDR2 FNYEAQ. The V and J ends lost 4 bases and 4 bases respectively, with 25 bases between them. The CDR3 region has the DNA TGTGCCAGCAGCTCTATCGATTGGCAGGGCACGATAGGCACTGAAGCTTTCTTT. Amino acids: CASSSIDWQGTIGTEAFF.

Concerning this clonotype itself: Just one base apart from a much larger clone, this may be a read error. The V and J genes are TRBV7-4 and TRBJ2-6; D is uncertain. The CDR3 length is 18 residues. Germline CDR1 is SGHVT and CDR2 is SQSDAQ. The chain's CDR3 is CVSSLERRRASGANVLTF. The CDR3 nucleotides read TGTGTCAGCAGCTTAGAACGAAGGCGCGCATCTGGGGCCAACGTCCTGACTTTC.

The chain combines TRBV4-2 with TRBJ2-3; TRBD2 is a possible D gene (5 bases). This CDR3 contains 15 residues. Trimming took 2 bases from V and 0 from J, leaving 9 bases between them. Germline-derived CDR1 and CDR2 are LGHNA and YNFKEQ. The CDR3: CASSQPLVSTDTQYF. In DNA, the CDR3 is TGTGCCAGCAGCCAACCACTAGTTAGCACAGATACGCAGTATTTT.

This clonotype was found a few times. The rearrangement joins TRBV7-2 to TRBJ2-1, with 12 bases that match TRBD2. The germline V gene encodes CDR1 SGHTA and CDR2 FQGNSA. CDR3 size: 17 residues. Trimming removed 3 bases from V and 1 base from J; junction bases left unmatched: 4. CDR3 bases: TGTGCCAGCAGCTTTACTAGCGGGGGGCGGTCCTACAATGAGCAGTTCTTC. Its protein is CASSFTSGGRSYNEQFF.

The chain combines TRBV10-3 with TRBJ2-2; possible D gene TRBD2, 6 bases. Trimming cost V 2 bases and J 5 bases, with 15 bases left between them. Per the germline V gene, CDR1 is ENHRY and CDR2 is SYGVKD. The CDR3 has 16 amino acids. The CDR3 DNA reads TGTGCCATCAGTGAGCGGGGAGGCGAGGGGACCGGGGAGCTGTTTTTT. Protein: CAISERGGEGTGELFF.

The chain combines TRBV4-2 with TRBJ1-1; D not resolved. The CDR3 runs 12 residues. V lost 4 bases, J lost 8 bases, and 11 bases lay in between. From germline, CDR1 is LGHNA and CDR2 YNFKEQ. Here the CDR3 reads CASSRGDAEAFF. The CDR3, as DNA: TGTGCCAGCAGCCGAGGCGACGCCGAAGCTTTCTTT.

This clonotype came up many times. The chain recombines TRBV7-2 with TRBJ2-3, with 11 bases matching TRBD2. This CDR3 has 16 residues. Germline CDR1 and CDR2: SGHTA and FQGNSA. The trim removed 3 bases at V and 2 bases at J, leaving 4 bases unmatched. CDR3 protein: CASSLELAGVTDTQYF. The CDR3 DNA reads TGTGCCAGCAGCTTGGAACTAGCGGGGGTCACAGATACGCAGTATTTT.

This chain joins TRBV15 and TRBJ1-3, with a weak D call TRBD1 (6 bases). Germline lookup yields CDR1 LNHNV and CDR2 YYDKDF (reference sequence). The CDR3 is 15 residues long. Trimming removed 2 bases from V and 1 base from J, with 9 bases in between. The CDR3 loop is CATSRFRGSGNTIYF. The CDR3 DNA reads as TGTGCCACCAGCAGATTTAGGGGGTCTGGAAACACCATATATTTT.

At least ten counts were recorded for this clonotype. The V and J genes are TRBV7-2 and TRBJ1-4; TRBD1 agrees at 10 bases. V lost 3 bases to trimming and J lost 3 bases; unmatched junction nucleotides: 7. The CDR3 has 17 amino acids. Germline CDR1 is SGHTA and CDR2 is FQGNSA. The CDR3 protein is CASSLTGGAGANEKLFF. The CDR3 DNA reads as TGTGCCAGCAGCTTGACAGGGGGCGCAGGGGCTAATGAAAAACTGTTTTTT.

This clonotype occurred once. The rearrangement uses TRBV7-9 and TRBJ2-1, with D possibly matching TRBD2 (6 bases). The germline V and J ends were trimmed by 8 bases and 0 bases, with 14 bases remaining between them. CDR1 is SEHNR, CDR2 FQNEAQ, per germline (reference sequence). This CDR3 is built from 15 residues. The CDR3 reads CASGGAGSSYNEQFF. The CDR3 DNA reads TGTGCCAGCGGAGGGGCGGGAAGCTCCTACAATGAGCAGTTCTTC.

This clonotype was picked up a small number of times. This chain links TRBV27 with TRBJ1-1; D ambiguous. The germline V gene encodes CDR1 MNHEY and CDR2 SMNVEV (reference sequence). The CDR3 runs to 13 residues. The V end was cut by 8 bases, the J end by 4 bases, with 14 bases between. The CDR3 sequence is CASGYPPGTEAFF. CDR3 DNA: TGTGCCAGCGGGTATCCCCCGGGCACTGAAGCTTTCTTT.

This clonotype was detected only a few times. Its ends do not fully match the called genes, so a read error is possible. The rearrangement joins TRBV4-2 to TRBJ2-2; the match to TRBD1 covers 7 bases. The CDR3 totals 17 residues. Germline CDR1 reads LGHNA; CDR2 reads YNFKEQ. CDR3 sequence reads: CASNQDPTGLNTGELFF. DNA of the CDR3: TGTGCCAGCAACCAAGACCCGACAGGGCTCAACACCGGGGAGCTGTTTTTT.

This clonotype was observed a handful of times. This chain joins TRBV2 and TRBJ2-3; 10 bases agree with TRBD2. Germline CDR1 and CDR2: SNHLY and FYNNEI. This CDR3 has 18 amino acids. The J segment lost 0 bases and the V segment lost 3 bases, leaving 9 bases of the junction unmatched. In DNA form, the CDR3 reads TGTGCCAGCAGTGACGTGATAGCGGGGGGCCTAAGCACAGATACGCAGTATTTT. Encoded protein: CASSDVIAGGLSTDTQYF.

This clonotype was seen only once. This chain joins TRBV12-3 or TRBV12-4 and TRBJ2-7, with D possibly matching TRBD2 (6 bases). The CDR3 runs 11 residues. V shed 8 bases and J shed 6 bases, with 11 bases lying between them. CDR3 region: CASGMGGEQYF. The CDR3 DNA follows: TGTGCCAGCGGTATGGGAGGCGAGCAGTACTTC.

The sample holds many counts of this clonotype. This chain links TRBV7-9 with TRBJ2-1; D unresolved. Germline values: CDR1 SEHNR, CDR2 FQNEAQ (reference sequence). This CDR3 contains 15 residues. Between the trimmed V and J ends, which lost 0 bases and 3 bases, there was a span of 9 bases. CDR3 loop: CASSLADLGYNEQFF. DNA of the CDR3: TGTGCCAGCAGCTTAGCAGACCTTGGCTACAATGAGCAGTTCTTC. Together with reference TRBV7-9 and TRBJ2-1, the CDR3 gives the full variable domain: DTGVSQNPRHKITKRGQNVTFRCDPISEHNRLYWYRQTLGQGPEFLTYFQNEAQLEKSRLLSDRFSAERPKGSFSTLEIQRTEQGDSAMYLCASSLADLGYNEQFFGPGTRLTVL.

V is TRBV19 and J is TRBJ2-1; D gene uncertain. Per the germline V gene, CDR1 is LNHDA and CDR2 is SQIVND (reference sequence). The CDR3 totals 13 residues. Trimming shortened V by 7 bases and J by 7 bases, and 14 bases separated the two germline ends. This CDR3 reads CASIHRNGNEQFF. In nucleotides, the CDR3 is TGTGCCAGTATCCATCGGAACGGAAATGAGCAGTTCTTC.

The V gene is TRBV7-2, the J gene TRBJ1-6, with 8 bases matching TRBD1. CDR3 length: 15 amino acids. V gave up 6 bases and J gave up 10 bases; unmatched junction bases: 11. Germline V gene lookup returns CDR1 SGHTA and CDR2 FQGNSA. The CDR3 sequence is CASSRPGRGQSPLHF. CDR3 nucleotide sequence: TGTGCCAGCAGTCGCCCGGGCAGGGGGCAATCACCCCTCCACTTT.

This chain connects TRBV29-1 to TRBJ1-2; weak D call: TRBD1 (5 bases). This CDR3 is 12 amino acids long. Germline V CDR1 and CDR2: SQVTM, ANQGSEA. V shed 3 bases and J shed 4 bases, with 9 bases lying between them. CDR3 residues: CSVDGGFYGYTF. In nucleotides, the CDR3 is TGCAGCGTTGACGGGGGTTTCTATGGCTACACCTTC. Full variable domain (missing parts from reference TRBV29-1 and TRBJ1-2): SAVISQKPSRDICQRGTSLTIQCQVDSQVTMMFWYRQQPGQSLTLIATANQGSEATYESGFVIDKFPISRPNLTFSTLTVSNMSPEDSSIYLCSVDGGFYGYTFGSGTRLTVV.